The source of this TCR beta chain is a study of blood T cell repertoires in COVID-19. Turning to the study itself: In each case, the material was cDNA or gDNA derived from T cells, B-cell-depleted T cells, or PBMCs.

Per the authors' pipeline: Amplification of reference gene primers was used by the study to estimate nucleated cell counts. Libraries were prepared by immunoSEQ multiplex PCR; TCRdb keeps only in-frame clonotypes and omits some of them. The V and J calls and clone size are taken from that table; D and trimming were inferred from the DNA. The table has approximately 54,000 clones, roughly four fifths seen once. The TCR sequence derives from a woman in her sixties with acute or convalescent COVID-19. Sequencing was done on a sample of peripheral blood.

The CDR3 spells CASSQVLGDRGITEAFF. The DNA for the CDR3 is TGTGCCAGCAGCCAAGTCCTAGGGGACAGGGGGATTACTGAAGCTTTCTTT. The chain carries TRBV3-1 (or the pseudogene TRBV3-2) and TRBJ1-1, with 11 positions matching TRBD1. Unmatched junction bases numbered 9, after V lost 1 base and J lost 5 bases. Germline CDR1 LGHDT, CDR2 YNNKEL (reference sequence). The CDR3 totals 17 residues.